This entry describes one T cell receptor beta chain. Mismatch with germline at one junction end may stem from a read error. No cell sorting was done before RNA was extracted from the tissue. Three rounds of nested PCR, following a modified ARM-PCR protocol, produced the TCRbeta library. One entry per CDR3 protein results from TCRdb running MiXCR on the multiplex PCR reads. This table holds fewer than 85,000 distinct CDR3 sequences, around 80% found once. These data are taken from a study of tumor and adjacent non-tumor tissue in lung cancer. Germline loops: CDR1 SGHAT, CDR2 FQNNGV. CDR3 size: 13 residues.

Sequenced input: lung tumor tissue. The receptor's source is a woman aged 50 to 65 with non-small cell lung cancer. This sequence joins TRBV11-2 and TRBJ2-3; D gene unclear. The CDR3 region is CASRPITSDTQYF. The CDR3 DNA follows: TGTGCCAGCCGCCCCATCACCTCAGATACTCAGTATTTT.